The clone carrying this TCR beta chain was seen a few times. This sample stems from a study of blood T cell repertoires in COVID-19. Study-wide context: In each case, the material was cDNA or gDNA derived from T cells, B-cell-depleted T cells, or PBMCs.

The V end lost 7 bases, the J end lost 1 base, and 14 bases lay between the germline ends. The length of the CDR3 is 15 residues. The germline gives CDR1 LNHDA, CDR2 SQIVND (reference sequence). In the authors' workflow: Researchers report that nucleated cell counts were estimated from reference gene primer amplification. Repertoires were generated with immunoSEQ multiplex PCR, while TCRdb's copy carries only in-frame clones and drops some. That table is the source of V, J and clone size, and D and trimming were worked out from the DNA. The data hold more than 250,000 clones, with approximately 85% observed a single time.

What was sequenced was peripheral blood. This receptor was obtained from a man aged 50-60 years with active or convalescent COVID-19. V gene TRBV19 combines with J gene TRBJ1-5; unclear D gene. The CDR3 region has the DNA TGTGCCAGTAATTCCCCCCCAGAAAGCAATCAGCCCCAGCATTTT. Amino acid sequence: CASNSPPESNQPQHF.